The TCR beta chain under discussion was sequenced for a study of T cell responses to AZD1222 COVID-19 vaccine. On this clone: Its antigen is not known.

General study points: White British donors predominated, females outnumbered males, and clonal diversity was possibly underestimated.

CDR1 and CDR2 from the germline V gene are GTSNPN and SVGIG (reference sequence). Trimming cost V 6 bases and J 7 bases, with 9 bases left between them. This CDR3 spans 10 amino acids. Using immunoSEQ multiplex PCR, the repertoire was profiled, and TCRdb retains in-frame clones only, with some absent. The sample shows around 160,000 clones, roughly nine tenths of them seen only once. The material was peripheral blood, obtained 28 days after the second AZD1222 dose. The V and J genes are TRBV30 and TRBJ1-2; no definite D call. This clonotype was obtained from an adult who received the AZD1222 COVID-19 vaccine. CDR3 DNA sequence: TGTGCCTGCCAGTATGGTGGCTACACCTTC. Translated: CACQYGGYTF.